The sequence of this TCR beta chain was determined in a study of cytomegalovirus exposure and HLA in healthy donors. Across the whole study: Per a later analysis, the approximately 700 first-cohort and 95 to 150 validation repertoires shared one platform.

Of note for this clone: Its target is not known.

CDR3 length equals 15 residues. Between the trimmed V and J ends, which lost 4 bases and 3 bases, there was a span of 12 bases. CDR1 and CDR2 (germline): MNHEY, SMNVEV (reference sequence). Whole-study findings and limits: Specific recognition of CMV antigens was confirmed in vitro for a few chains (all CMV-associated). Investigators reported approximately 150 TCR beta chains as tied to cytomegalovirus.

Data came from immunoSEQ multiplex PCR; TCRdb stores just in-frame clones and leaves some out. The sample lists some 250,000 clones; roughly 91% were seen once. This chain uses TRBV27 with TRBJ1-4, with no clear D. This receptor was taken from a woman in her thirties in good health and CMV-seronegative. The specimen sequenced was PBMCs. The CDR3 protein is CASSSVPDPNEKLFF. The CDR3 bases are TGTGCCAGCAGTTCTGTACCGGACCCTAATGAAAAACTGTTTTTT.